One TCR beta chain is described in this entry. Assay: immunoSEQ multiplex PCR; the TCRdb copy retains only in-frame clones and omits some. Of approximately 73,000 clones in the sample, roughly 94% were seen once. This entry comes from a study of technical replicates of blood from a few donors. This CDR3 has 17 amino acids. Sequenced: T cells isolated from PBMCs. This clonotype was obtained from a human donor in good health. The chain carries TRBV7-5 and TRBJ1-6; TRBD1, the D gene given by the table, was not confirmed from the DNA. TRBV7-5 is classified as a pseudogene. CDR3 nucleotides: TGTGTCAGAAGCCAAAGCCCTACGGGACAGGGAAATTCACCCCTCCACTTT. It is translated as CVRSQSPTGQGNSPLHF.